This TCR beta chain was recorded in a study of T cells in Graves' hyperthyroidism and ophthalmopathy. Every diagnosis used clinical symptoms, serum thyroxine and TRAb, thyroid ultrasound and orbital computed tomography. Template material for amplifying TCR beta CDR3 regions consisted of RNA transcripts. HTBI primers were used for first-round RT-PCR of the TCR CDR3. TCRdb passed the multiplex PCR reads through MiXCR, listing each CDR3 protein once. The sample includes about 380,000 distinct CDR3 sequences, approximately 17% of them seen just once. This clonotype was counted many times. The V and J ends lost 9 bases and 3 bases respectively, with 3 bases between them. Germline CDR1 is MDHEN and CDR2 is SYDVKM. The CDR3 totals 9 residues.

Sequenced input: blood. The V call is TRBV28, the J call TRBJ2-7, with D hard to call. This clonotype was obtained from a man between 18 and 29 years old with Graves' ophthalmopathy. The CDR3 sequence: CARGYEQYF. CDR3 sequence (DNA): TGTGCCAGGGGCTACGAGCAGTACTTC.